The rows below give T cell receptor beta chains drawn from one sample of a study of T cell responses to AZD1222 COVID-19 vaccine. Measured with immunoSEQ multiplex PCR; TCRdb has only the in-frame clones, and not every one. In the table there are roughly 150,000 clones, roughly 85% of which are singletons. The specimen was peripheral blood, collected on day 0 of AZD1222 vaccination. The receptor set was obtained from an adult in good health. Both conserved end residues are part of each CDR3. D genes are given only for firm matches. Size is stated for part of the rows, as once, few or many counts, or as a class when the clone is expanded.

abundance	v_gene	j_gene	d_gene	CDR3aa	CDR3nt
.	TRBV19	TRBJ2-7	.	CASSEGTTYEQYF	TGTGCCAGTAGTGAGGGCACGACCTACGAGCAGTACTTC
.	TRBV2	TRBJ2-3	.	CASSEAWVHTQYF	TGTGCCAGCAGTGAAGCTTGGGTCCATACGCAGTATTTT
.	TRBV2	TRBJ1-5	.	CASSFDRAGNQPQHF	TGTGCCAGCAGTTTCGACCGGGCTGGCAATCAGCCCCAGCATTTT
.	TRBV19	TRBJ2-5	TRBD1	CASNPDRDQETQYF	TGTGCCAGTAACCCTGACAGGGACCAAGAGACCCAGTACTTC
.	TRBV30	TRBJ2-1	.	CGCGPGSSYNEQFF	TGTGGGTGCGGGCCGGGGAGCTCCTACAATGAGCAGTTCTTC
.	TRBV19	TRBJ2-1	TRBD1	CASSIAGGSYNEQFF	TGTGCCAGTAGTATAGCAGGGGGCTCCTACAATGAGCAGTTCTTC
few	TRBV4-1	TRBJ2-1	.	CASSLSSYNEQFF	TGCGCCAGCAGCCTGAGCTCCTACAATGAGCAGTTCTTC
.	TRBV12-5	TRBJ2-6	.	CASGLDTGANVLTF	TGTGCTAGTGGACTAGATACTGGGGCCAACGTCCTGACTTTC
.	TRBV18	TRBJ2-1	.	CASSPRQGSYNEQFF	TGTGCCAGCTCACCGCGACAAGGGTCCTACAATGAGCAGTTCTTC
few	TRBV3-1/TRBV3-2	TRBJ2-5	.	CASSQEAMQYF	TGTGCCAGCAGCCAAGAGGCTATGCAGTACTTC
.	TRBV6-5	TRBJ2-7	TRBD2	CASSYSGGGYEQYF	TGTGCCAGCAGTTATTCCGGGGGGGGGTACGAGCAGTACTTC